The 32 T cell receptor beta chains presented below share a single source sample, sequenced in a study of blood T cell repertoires in COVID-19. Repertoires were generated with immunoSEQ multiplex PCR, while TCRdb's copy carries only in-frame clones and drops some. The top ten clones hold under 4.5% of a sample with about 260,000 clones, around 84% of them seen once. Sample: PBMCs or T cells enriched from blood (not recorded which). The receptors come from a man between 25 and 39 years old with acute COVID-19.

The chain links TRBV5-4 to TRBJ2-5, with TRBD1 matching over 10 bases. Unmatched junction bases numbered 4, after V lost 0 bases and J lost 5 bases. The V gene's germline CDR1 is SGHNT and CDR2 YYREEE (reference sequence). The CDR3 is made up of 15 amino acids. Here the CDR3 reads CASSLGDRGLETQYF. The CDR3 nucleotides read TGTGCCAGCAGCTTGGGAGACAGGGGGCTGGAGACCCAGTACTTC.

CDR3 sequence: CASRGVGGQAGSYEQYV. Here the CDR3 DNA reads TGTGCCAGTAGGGGGGTAGGGGGTCAGGCAGGTTCCTACGAGCAGTACGTC. V gene TRBV19 combines with J gene TRBJ2-7, with D possibly TRBD1 on 6 matching bases. Looked up from germline, CDR1 is LNHDA and CDR2 is SQIVND (reference sequence). The CDR3 runs 17 residues. V was pared by 6 bases and J by 1 base, with 22 bases between.

The chain is built from TRBV6-2 or TRBV6-3 and TRBJ2-2; D gene unclear. CDR3 size: 14 residues. V shed 4 bases and J shed 6 bases, with 12 bases lying between them. The germline gives CDR1 MNHEY, CDR2 SVGEGT. DNA for the CDR3: TGTGCCAGCAGTTCCGTCCTAGGCGCCGGGGAGCTGTTTTTT. Translation gives CASSSVLGAGELFF.

V gene TRBV3-1 (or the pseudogene TRBV3-2) combines with J gene TRBJ1-2; TRBD1 aligns across 7 bases. V lost 4 bases and J lost 4; bases outside the gene matches: 6. This CDR3 is built from 14 residues. Looked up from germline, CDR1 is LGHDT and CDR2 is YNNKEL (reference sequence). DNA of the CDR3: TGTGCCAGCAGCCGAGGGGGCGCTGGCTATGGCTACACCTTC. Residues: CASSRGGAGYGYTF.

Details on this clone: This sample includes further DNA sequences coding for the same CDR3. J is TRBJ2-3 and V is TRBV7-2, with 8 nucleotides matching TRBD2. CDR3 length equals 14 residues. The V segment lost 5 bases and the J segment 1 base; nucleotides outside the gene matches: 2. Germline values: CDR1 SGHTA, CDR2 FQGNSA. The CDR3 here is CASSLSGGTDTQYF. DNA for the CDR3: TGTGCCAGCAGCCTTAGCGGGGGCACAGATACGCAGTATTTT.

The chain uses TRBV5-1 and TRBJ1-4, with TRBD1 matching over 7 bases. Germline V gene lookup returns CDR1 SGHRS and CDR2 YFSETQ. This CDR3 spans 16 amino acids. Unmatched junction bases numbered 10, after V lost 0 bases and J lost 8 bases. CDR3 protein: CASSLEPTGWNEKLFF. The CDR3 DNA sequence: TGCGCCAGCAGCTTGGAACCGACAGGGTGGAACGAAAAACTGTTTTTT.

The gene calls are TRBV5-1 and TRBJ1-2; no reliable D call. Germline-derived CDR1 and CDR2 are SGHRS and YFSETQ. CDR3 length: 13 amino acids. The V gene lost 5 bases and the J gene lost 8 bases, with 16 bases spanning the gap. CDR3 in DNA: TGCGCCAGCAGTCCTGATCACACGAGGGGCTACACCTTC. Residues: CASSPDHTRGYTF.

The chain has TRBV6-1 and TRBJ1-5; no reliable D call. V lost 2 bases and J 7 bases, leaving 9 bases between the germline ends. From germline, CDR1 is MNHNS and CDR2 SASEGT. This CDR3 comprises 13 residues. The CDR3 DNA reads TGTGCCAGCAGTGAACGTCGAGAACAGCCCCAGCATTTT. Protein sequence: CASSERREQPQHF.

The V gene is TRBV5-4, the J gene TRBJ2-1; D perhaps matches TRBD2 (6 bases). CDR1 and CDR2 (germline): SGHNT, YYREEE (reference sequence). This CDR3 region has 14 residues. Trimming cost V 4 bases and J 0 bases, with 8 bases left between them. The CDR3 reads CASSREPSYNEQFF. The DNA for the CDR3 is TGTGCCAGCAGCCGGGAGCCCTCCTACAATGAGCAGTTCTTC.

The V call is TRBV29-1, the J call TRBJ1-1; no clear D gene. The V gene lost 7 bases and the J gene lost 0 bases, with 12 bases spanning the gap. The CDR3 spans 13 residues. The germline V gene encodes CDR1 SQVTM and CDR2 ANQGSEA. This chain's CDR3 is CSAREGLNTEAFF. CDR3 sequence (DNA): TGCAGCGCGCGAGAGGGTTTGAACACTGAAGCTTTCTTT.

The rearrangement uses TRBV20-1 and TRBJ2-1; 7 nucleotides line up with TRBD2. Trimming took 5 bases from V and 12 from J; bases not matched to a gene: 4. CDR1 is DFQATT and CDR2 is SNEGSKA in the germline V gene (reference sequence). The CDR3 spans 10 residues. Written as DNA, the CDR3 is TGCAGTGCTGAGCGGGGAGGGCAGTTCTTC. Amino acids: CSAERGGQFF.

The gene calls are TRBV14 and TRBJ2-1, with D perhaps matching TRBD2 (5 bases). The CDR3 spans 14 residues. With 1 base removed from V and 9 bases from J, the gap between germline ends came to 13 bases. Per germline, CDR1 SGHDN and CDR2 FVKESK. The CDR3 is CASSQVRGIGEQFF. The CDR3 DNA is TGTGCCAGCAGCCAAGTCCGGGGTATCGGTGAGCAGTTCTTC.

The rearrangement uses TRBV27 and TRBJ2-3; D call uncertain. The CDR3 extends over 13 amino acids. In germline, CDR1 is MNHEY, CDR2 SMNVEV (reference sequence). The ends were cut back, 5 bases at V and 5 bases at J, with 11 bases in the middle. CDR3 in amino acids: CASSHGVKDTQYF. The CDR3 bases are TGTGCCAGCAGTCACGGAGTCAAAGATACGCAGTATTTT.

This clone was seen just once. The chain recombines TRBV24-1 with TRBJ2-1, with 10 bases aligning to TRBD1. V trimming: 4 bases; J trimming: 8 bases; junction bases outside the gene matches: 10. The CDR3 is 16 amino acids. The germline V gene has CDR1 KGHDR and CDR2 SFDVKD. CDR3 nucleotide sequence: TGTGCCACCAGTGACCCCGGGACAGGGGAGGGATATGAGCAGTTCTTC. It codes for CATSDPGTGEGYEQFF.

A word on this clone: One end of the junction is discordant with germline, which a read error may explain. J is TRBJ1-1 and V is TRBV5-1; TRBD1 might be the D (6 bases). The V gene's germline CDR1 is SGHRS and CDR2 YFSETQ. The CDR3 length is 17 residues. In nucleotides, the CDR3 is TGTGCCAGCAGCTTCTTGGAACAGGGAGTGTACGGCACTGAAGCTTTCTTT. Protein sequence: CASSFLEQGVYGTEAFF.

The chain couples TRBV3-1 (or the pseudogene TRBV3-2) to TRBJ2-2; 12 nucleotides agree with TRBD2. Germline values: CDR1 LGHDT, CDR2 YNNKEL (reference sequence). The V and J ends lost 4 bases and 4 bases, in that order; junction bases with no gene match: 7. The CDR3 loop spans 17 amino acids. The CDR3 protein is CASSPLAGGASTGELFF. The DNA for the CDR3 is TGTGCCAGCAGCCCTCTAGCGGGAGGGGCGAGCACCGGGGAGCTGTTTTTT.

The rearrangement joins TRBV5-8 to TRBJ1-6, with TRBD1 matching over 9 bases. Trimming removed 0 bases from V and 8 bases from J; junction bases left unmatched: 3. The CDR3 extends over 15 amino acids. Germline CDR1 is SGHTS and CDR2 is YDEGEE. CDR3 nucleotides: TGTGCCAGCAGCTTGGGGACAGGGGATGATTCACCCCTCCACTTT. It is translated as CASSLGTGDDSPLHF.

The gene calls are TRBV3-1 (or the pseudogene TRBV3-2) and TRBJ2-1; 8 nucleotides line up with TRBD1. Germline V gives CDR1 LGHDT, CDR2 YNNKEL (reference sequence). CDR3 length: 17 residues. V lost 4 bases to trimming and J lost 2 bases; unmatched junction nucleotides: 10. The CDR3 sequence: CASSLQDRVKTYNEQFF. The CDR3 region has the DNA TGTGCCAGCAGCCTTCAGGACAGGGTAAAAACCTACAATGAGCAGTTCTTC.

This chain joins TRBV28 and TRBJ2-3; 7 nucleotides line up with TRBD2. The CDR3 sequence is 15 residues long. Germline-derived CDR1 and CDR2 are MDHEN and SYDVKM. J was trimmed by 5 bases and V by 4 bases; bases with no gene match: 9. CDR3 residues: CASSYSGPLQDTQYF. The CDR3 DNA is TGTGCCAGCAGTTATAGCGGGCCGCTCCAAGATACGCAGTATTTT.

The V and J genes are TRBV11-2 and TRBJ2-1, with 9 bases lining up with TRBD2. Per germline, CDR1 SGHAT and CDR2 FQNNGV. V was pared by 3 bases and J by 8 bases, with 8 bases of the junction left unmatched. The CDR3 loop spans 15 amino acids. CDR3 nucleotides: TGTGCCAGCAGCTTCTCCGCGGGAGGGGTCGATGAGCAGTTCTTC. It translates to CASSFSAGGVDEQFF.

This clone was counted once. In DNA, the CDR3 is TGTGCCAGCAGCTTAACTATCGAGACAGGTTCCTATGGCTACACCTTC. It encodes CASSLTIETGSYGYTF. The chain is built from TRBV7-2 and TRBJ1-2, with a possible D match to TRBD1 (6 bases). The germline V gene encodes CDR1 SGHTA and CDR2 FQGNSA. CDR3 length equals 16 residues. The ends were cut back, 2 bases at V and 4 bases at J, with 17 bases in the middle.

The V and J genes are TRBV7-2 and TRBJ2-3; weak D call: TRBD1 (6 bases). This CDR3 comprises 13 residues. Per germline, CDR1 SGHTA and CDR2 FQGNSA. V shed 3 bases and J shed 6 bases, with 10 bases lying between them. The CDR3 reads CASSFQGFDTQYF. The CDR3 DNA follows: TGTGCCAGCAGCTTCCAGGGGTTCGATACGCAGTATTTT.

This clone has a handful of counts. The chain recombines TRBV5-4 with TRBJ1-4; the D gene is possibly TRBD1 (5 bases). Germline V lookup: CDR1 SGHNT, CDR2 YYREEE (reference sequence). This CDR3 has 15 amino acids. Trimming removed 3 bases from V and 8 bases from J, with 17 bases in between. CDR3 DNA sequence: TGTGCCAGCAGCTCCGGAGGGGCAGGGCTGGAAAAACTGTTTTTT. It is translated as CASSSGGAGLEKLFF.

The genes are TRBV28 and TRBJ1-2; the match to TRBD1 covers 12 bases. Germline CDR1 and CDR2: MDHEN and SYDVKM. The junction had 6 bases not matched to a gene; V was cut back by 6 bases and J by 7 bases. This CDR3 comprises 14 residues. CDR3 in amino acids: CASRAGTGGAGYTF. The CDR3 DNA sequence: TGTGCCAGCAGAGCTGGGACAGGGGGCGCTGGCTACACCTTC.

This chain joins TRBV29-1 and TRBJ1-2, with 7 nucleotides matching TRBD1. The V gene end was trimmed by 0 bases and the J gene end by 4 bases; junction bases not matched to a gene: 8. Looked up from germline, CDR1 is SQVTM and CDR2 is ANQGSEA. The CDR3 totals 15 residues. The CDR3 DNA sequence: TGCAGCGTTGAAGAATTTGTGGGGACAGTCTATGGCTACACCTTC. Translating gives CSVEEFVGTVYGYTF.

The chain has TRBV5-6 and TRBJ2-1; possible D gene TRBD2, 6 bases. The CDR3 is 11 residues long. CDR1 is SGHDT and CDR2 is YYEEEE in the germline V gene. V dropped 5 bases and J dropped 8 bases, with 8 bases sitting between them. CDR3 bases: TGTGCCAGCAGGGGAGGATATGAGCAGTTCTTC. Residues: CASRGGYEQFF.

The genes are TRBV25-1 and TRBJ1-5; 10 bases map to TRBD1. The CDR3 runs to 14 residues. J was trimmed by 4 bases and V by 8 bases; bases with no gene match: 5. Germline CDR1 MGHDK, CDR2 SYGVNS. CDR3 region: CASSGTGANQPQHF. As DNA, the CDR3 is TGTGCCAGCTCGGGGACAGGGGCAAATCAGCCCCAGCATTTT.

V gene TRBV11-3 combines with J gene TRBJ2-3, with D perhaps matching TRBD1 (6 bases). V lost 5 bases to trimming and J lost 1 base, with 10 bases between them. The germline gives CDR1 SGHNT, CDR2 YENEEA. The CDR3 covers 14 residues. CDR3 residues: CASSRRGRTDTQYF. The DNA for the CDR3 is TGTGCCAGCAGCCGCAGGGGCCGCACAGATACGCAGTATTTT.

J is TRBJ2-6 and V is TRBV5-5; weak D call: TRBD1 (6 bases). CDR3 size: 15 residues. V lost 1 base and J lost 4, with 9 bases in between. Germline CDR1 SGHKS, CDR2 YYEKEE (reference sequence). The CDR3 DNA reads TGTGCCAGCAGCTTGCAGGGGCAAGGGGCCAACGTCCTGACTTTC. Its protein is CASSLQGQGANVLTF. Full variable domain (rest looked up from reference TRBV5-5 and TRBJ2-6): DAGVTQSPTHLIKTRGQQVTLRCSPISGHKSVSWYQQVLGQGPQFIFQYYEKEERGRGNFPDRFSARQFPNYSSELNVNALLLGDSALYLCASSLQGQGANVLTFGAGSRLTVL.

DNA for the CDR3: TGTGCCAGCACCGAAGGGCGGGGGCCTTACAATGAGCAGTTCTTC. Translation gives CASTEGRGPYNEQFF. This chain connects TRBV6-5 to TRBJ2-1; a weak D match, TRBD2 (7 bases). The CDR3 runs 15 residues. V was pared by 7 bases and J by 4 bases, with 17 bases between. Germline CDR1 and CDR2: MNHEY and SVGAGI.

This chain connects TRBV7-9 to TRBJ1-1; D possibly corresponds to TRBD1 (5 bases). The CDR3 sequence is 15 residues long. Trimming took 2 bases from V and 2 from J, leaving 12 bases between them. CDR1 and CDR2 (germline): SEHNR, FQNEAQ (reference sequence). Here the CDR3 DNA reads TGTGCCAGCAGCTTATTTCCCAGGGCCAACACTGAAGCTTTCTTT. It translates to CASSLFPRANTEAFF.

A single count supports this clone. The chain joins TRBV29-1 to TRBJ1-2; no reliable D call. From germline, CDR1 is SQVTM and CDR2 ANQGSEA. The CDR3 is 12 amino acids. Trimming cost V 7 bases and J 8 bases, with 17 bases left between them. The CDR3: CSAERPSGGYTF. In nucleotides, the CDR3 is TGCAGCGCCGAGAGGCCCTCGGGGGGCTACACCTTC.